This TCR beta chain was profiled in a study of graft-versus-host responses after intestinal transplantation. Study-level background: Induction with anti-thymocyte globulin, then tacrolimus and steroids for approximately three years, was given to all recipients.

Profiling relied on immunoSEQ multiplex PCR, and the TCRdb table lists in-frame clones only, not all of them. The sample records around 90,000 clones, roughly 91% being singletons. Points on this clone: No antigen is known for it.

Germline V gene data show CDR1 as SGHTA and CDR2 as FQGTGA. CDR3 length: 15 residues. The germline V and J ends were trimmed by 5 bases and 5 bases, with 16 bases remaining between them. Whole-study results and caveats: Recipient-marrow GvH clones were detected, some having first appeared in ileum or blood. Maximum circulating GvH clone levels tracked with early post-transplant HvG decreases. In patients with graft-donor T cell macrochimerism, allograft graft-versus-host to host-versus-graft clonal ratios were high.

The chain combines TRBV7-3 with TRBJ2-1; a possible D gene is TRBD1 (6 bases). The clonotype comes from a human donor who was the organ donor for an intestinal transplant. The sequencing used unstimulated CD8+ T cells sorted from spleen or lymph node cells, collected before transplant. This CDR3 reads CASSKEAQGDNEQFF. Here the CDR3 DNA reads TGTGCCAGCAGCAAAGAAGCACAGGGAGACAATGAGCAGTTCTTC.